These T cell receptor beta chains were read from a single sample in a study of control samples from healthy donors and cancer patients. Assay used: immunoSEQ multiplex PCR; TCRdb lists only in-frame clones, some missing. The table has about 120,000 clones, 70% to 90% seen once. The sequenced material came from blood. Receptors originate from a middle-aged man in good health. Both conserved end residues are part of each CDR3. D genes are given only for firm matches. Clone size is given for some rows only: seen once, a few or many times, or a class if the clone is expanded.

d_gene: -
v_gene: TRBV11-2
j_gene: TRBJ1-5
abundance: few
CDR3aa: CASSLTRDQPQHF
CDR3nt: TGTGCCAGCAGCTTAACCAGGGATCAGCCCCAGCATTTT

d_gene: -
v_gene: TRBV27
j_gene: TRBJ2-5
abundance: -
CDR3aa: CASSPRLSGYQETQYF
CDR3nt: TGTGCCAGCAGTCCCCGACTGTCGGGGTACCAAGAGACCCAGTACTTC

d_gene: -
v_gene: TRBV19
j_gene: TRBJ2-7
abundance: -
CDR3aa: CASSIRGALDSYEQYF
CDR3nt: TGTGCCAGTAGTATAAGGGGCGCGTTGGACTCCTACGAGCAGTACTTC

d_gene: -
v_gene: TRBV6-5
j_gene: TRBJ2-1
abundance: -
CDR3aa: CHTGYSYNEQFF
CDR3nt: TGTCATACAGGGTACTCCTACAATGAGCAGTTCTTC

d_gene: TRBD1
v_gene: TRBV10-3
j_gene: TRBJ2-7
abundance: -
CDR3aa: CAISDRGPSYEQYF
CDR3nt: TGTGCCATCAGTGACAGGGGGCCCTCCTACGAGCAGTACTTC

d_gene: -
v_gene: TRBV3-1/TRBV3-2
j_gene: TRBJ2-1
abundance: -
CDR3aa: CASSQGWRAYNEQFF
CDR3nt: TGTGCCAGCAGCCAAGGGTGGCGTGCCTACAATGAGCAGTTCTTC

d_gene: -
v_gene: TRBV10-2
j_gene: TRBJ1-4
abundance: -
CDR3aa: CASRATNEKLFF
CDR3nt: TGCGCCAGCCGGGCCACGAATGAAAAACTGTTTTTT

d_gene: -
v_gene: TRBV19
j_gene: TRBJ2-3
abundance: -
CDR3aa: CASSPTTDTQYF
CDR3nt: TGTGCCAGTAGTCCCACCACAGATACGCAGTATTTT

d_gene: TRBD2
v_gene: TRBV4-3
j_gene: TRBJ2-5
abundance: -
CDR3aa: CASSQEVAGIGGETQYF
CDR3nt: TGCGCCAGCAGCCAAGAGGTAGCAGGTATCGGGGGGGAGACCCAGTACTTC

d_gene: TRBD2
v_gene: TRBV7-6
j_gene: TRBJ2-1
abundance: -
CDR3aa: CASSSGLAGGHNEQFF
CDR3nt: TGTGCCAGCAGCTCAGGACTAGCGGGGGGGCACAATGAGCAGTTCTTC

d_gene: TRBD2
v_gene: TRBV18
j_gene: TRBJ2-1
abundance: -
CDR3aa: CASSPNLAGSYNEQFF
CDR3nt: TGTGCCAGCTCACCTAATCTAGCGGGTTCCTACAATGAGCAGTTCTTC

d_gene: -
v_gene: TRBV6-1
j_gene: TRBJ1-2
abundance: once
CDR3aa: CASSELGSANYGYTF
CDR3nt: TGTGCCAGCAGTGAATTGGGTTCAGCTAACTATGGCTACACCTTC

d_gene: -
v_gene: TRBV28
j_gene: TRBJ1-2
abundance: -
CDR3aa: CASSLAGRYGYTF
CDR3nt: TGTGCCAGCAGTTTGGCAGGGCGGTATGGCTACACCTTC

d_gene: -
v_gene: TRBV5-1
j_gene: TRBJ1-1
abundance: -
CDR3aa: CASSKEEGRATEAFF
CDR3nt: TGCGCCAGCAGCAAGGAAGAGGGGCGGGCCACTGAAGCTTTCTTT

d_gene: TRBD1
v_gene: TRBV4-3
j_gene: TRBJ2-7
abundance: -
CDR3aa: CASSRDRTASYEQYF
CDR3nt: TGCGCCAGCAGTCGGGACAGGACCGCTTCCTACGAGCAGTACTTC

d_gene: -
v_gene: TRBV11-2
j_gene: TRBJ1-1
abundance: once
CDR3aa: CASSFRGGDTEAFF
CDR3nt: TGTGCCAGCAGCTTTCGGGGCGGGGACACTGAAGCTTTCTTT

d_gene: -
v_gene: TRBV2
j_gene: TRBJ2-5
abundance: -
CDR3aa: CASRYTEETQYF
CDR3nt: TGTGCCAGCAGGTACACCGAAGAGACCCAGTACTTC

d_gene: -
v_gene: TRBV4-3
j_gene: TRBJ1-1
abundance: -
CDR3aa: CASSQKTGYNTEAFF
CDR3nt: TGCGCCAGCAGCCAAAAAACCGGATACAACACTGAAGCTTTCTTT

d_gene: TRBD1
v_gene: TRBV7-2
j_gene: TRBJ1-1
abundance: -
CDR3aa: CASSLLPGTGGFTEAFF
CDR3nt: TGTGCCAGCAGCTTACTCCCTGGGACAGGGGGCTTCACTGAAGCTTTCTTT

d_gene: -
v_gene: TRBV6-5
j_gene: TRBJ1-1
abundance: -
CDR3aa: CASSYSAVMNTEAFF
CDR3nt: TGTGCCAGCAGTTACTCGGCAGTTATGAACACTGAAGCTTTCTTT

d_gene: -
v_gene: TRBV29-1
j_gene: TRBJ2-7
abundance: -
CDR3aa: CSVERTAGEQYF
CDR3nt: TGCAGCGTTGAGAGGACGGCGGGGGAGCAGTACTTC

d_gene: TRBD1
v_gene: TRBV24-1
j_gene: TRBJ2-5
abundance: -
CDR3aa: CATSAGTGTGETQYF
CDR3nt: TGTGCCACCAGTGCCGGGACAGGGACAGGGGAGACCCAGTACTTC

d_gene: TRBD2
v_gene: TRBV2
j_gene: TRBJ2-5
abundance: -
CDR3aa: CASIQERGGQETQYF
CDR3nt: TGTGCCAGCATCCAAGAAAGGGGAGGGCAAGAGACCCAGTACTTC

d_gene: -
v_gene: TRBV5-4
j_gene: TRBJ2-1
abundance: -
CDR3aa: CASSFSLLRGYNEQFF
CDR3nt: TGTGCCAGCAGCTTTTCCCTTTTGCGGGGATACAATGAGCAGTTCTTC

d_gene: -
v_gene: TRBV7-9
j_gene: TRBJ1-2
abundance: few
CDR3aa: CASSHGPLGGYGYTF
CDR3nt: TGTGCCAGCAGCCACGGACCCTTAGGGGGATATGGCTACACCTTC

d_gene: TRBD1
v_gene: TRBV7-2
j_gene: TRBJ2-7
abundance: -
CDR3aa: CASNGQGGSYEQYF
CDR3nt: TGTGCCAGCAACGGACAGGGGGGATCCTACGAGCAGTACTTC

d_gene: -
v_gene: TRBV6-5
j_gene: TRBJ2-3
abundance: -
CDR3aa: CASSYRAGYTDTQYF
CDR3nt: TGTGCCAGCAGTTACCGGGCGGGGTACACAGATACGCAGTATTTT